This record covers a single T cell receptor beta chain. The antigen remains undetermined. In germline, CDR1 is SGHNT, CDR2 YENEEA. The CDR3 length is 14 residues. V lost 4 bases and J lost 8; bases outside the gene matches: 6. The data belong to a study of T cell repertoires in cytomegalovirus infection. Study-level information: Indications of both CMV infection and matching HLA type were provided by public TCR beta signatures.

TCRdb reprocessed the reads via MiXCR and lists one record per CDR3 protein. The table has 680,000 or so distinct CDR3 sequences, around 30% seen once. Whole-study results and caveats: HLA-C-restricted, CMV-specific TCR beta clonotypes were dominant ex vivo. Summed frequency of shared TCR beta families picked out CMV carriers who also had the relevant HLA.

The source of this sequence is a human donor in good health (CMV status not recorded). Some clones in this sample may be carry-over from other donors' samples. The sequenced sample was cultured PBMCs, obtained from culture after CMV antigen stimulation. The chain uses TRBV11-3 and TRBJ2-1, with 9 positions matching TRBD1. The CDR3 is CASSSYRGRDEQFF. The CDR3 DNA reads TGTGCCAGCAGCTCGTACAGGGGGCGCGATGAGCAGTTCTTC.